Listed below are T cell receptor beta chains from one sample, sequenced in a study of T cells expressing NK-cell markers. TCRdb re-called the 5' RACE reads and gives one entry per CDR3 protein, without DNA. Recorded here are under 500,000 distinct CDR3 sequences; the top ten clones represent under 7.5%. Source material: blood T cells: a sorted CD56 or NKG2C T cell subset, CD4+ or CD8+ T cells, or bulk PBMC T cells (not recorded which). Receptors were obtained from a woman aged 18 to 75 in good health. Both conserved end residues are part of each CDR3. Fields, in order: CDR3 protein, V gene, J gene.

CDR3 protein: CASSLVNQPQHF
V gene: TRBV12-3/TRBV12-4
J gene: TRBJ1-5

CDR3 protein: CSAGGLAGLTDTQYF
V gene: TRBV20-1
J gene: TRBJ2-3

CDR3 protein: CASSSRGGADTQYF
V gene: TRBV12-3/TRBV12-4
J gene: TRBJ2-3

CDR3 protein: CASSRLGTDTQYF
V gene: TRBV6-1
J gene: TRBJ2-3

CDR3 protein: CASGTERNEQYF
V gene: TRBV28
J gene: TRBJ2-7

CDR3 protein: CASSGTGGTEAFF
V gene: TRBV18
J gene: TRBJ1-1

CDR3 protein: CASSTPDRGETQYF
V gene: TRBV6-1
J gene: TRBJ2-5

CDR3 protein: CAWRRGEKLYGYTF
V gene: TRBV30
J gene: TRBJ1-2

CDR3 protein: CASRLAGETQYF
V gene: TRBV19
J gene: TRBJ2-5

CDR3 protein: CASSSLELSSNEQFF
V gene: TRBV19
J gene: TRBJ2-1

CDR3 protein: CATRGTGDTEAFF
V gene: TRBV24-1
J gene: TRBJ1-1

CDR3 protein: CASSGGLAVIYEQYF
V gene: TRBV5-1
J gene: TRBJ2-7

CDR3 protein: CASSSLGMNEQFF
V gene: TRBV27
J gene: TRBJ2-1

CDR3 protein: CASSLSPTRGGQETQYF
V gene: TRBV7-3
J gene: TRBJ2-5

CDR3 protein: CSARFSYYEQFF
V gene: TRBV20-1
J gene: TRBJ2-1

CDR3 protein: CASTRANSYNEQFF
V gene: TRBV6-2/TRBV6-3
J gene: TRBJ2-1

CDR3 protein: CASSQTSGRGSEQFF
V gene: TRBV4-3
J gene: TRBJ2-1

CDR3 protein: CASSQEWRPTDTQYF
V gene: TRBV4-3
J gene: TRBJ2-3

CDR3 protein: CASSLGAIRTTSTDTQYF
V gene: TRBV7-2
J gene: TRBJ2-3

CDR3 protein: CATSLTARQETQYF
V gene: TRBV15
J gene: TRBJ2-5

CDR3 protein: CASSSRETTDTQYF
V gene: TRBV12-3/TRBV12-4
J gene: TRBJ2-3

CDR3 protein: CASSLSRGYNEQFF
V gene: TRBV7-2
J gene: TRBJ2-1

CDR3 protein: CASSGSVSDRRDTQYF
V gene: TRBV9
J gene: TRBJ2-3